Presented here are 6 T cell receptor beta chains from one specimen sequenced in a study of beta chain features in type 1 diabetes. Expressed TCRB transcripts were sequenced, since all the RNA that had been isolated was reverse transcribed. The data were produced by immunoSEQ multiplex PCR, yet TCRdb's version contains in-frame clones alone and is incomplete. Of 350,000 or so clones listed, roughly a fifth are singletons. The sample was naive CD4+ T cells from blood. These receptors were collected from a woman under 30 in good health.

The rearrangement links TRBV19 to TRBJ2-7, with 7 nucleotides matching TRBD1. V trimming: 4 bases; J trimming: 6 bases; junction bases outside the gene matches: 15. CDR1 is LNHDA and CDR2 is SQIVND in the germline V gene (reference sequence). This CDR3 is built from 16 residues. CDR3 protein: CASSREGATGWSEQYF. The CDR3 bases are TGTGCCAGTAGTAGGGAAGGAGCGACAGGGTGGAGCGAGCAGTACTTC.

The chain is built from TRBV5-1 and TRBJ2-5, with 10 nucleotides matching TRBD2. Per germline, CDR1 SGHRS and CDR2 YFSETQ. This CDR3 has 14 amino acids. V lost 3 bases and J lost 4; bases outside the gene matches: 3. This CDR3 is CASSSSSGGETQYF. CDR3 bases: TGCGCCAGCAGCTCCTCTAGCGGGGGAGAGACCCAGTACTTC.

This clone was detected only a few times. The V and J genes are TRBV2 and TRBJ1-3; no clear D gene. CDR1 is SNHLY, CDR2 FYNNEI, per germline. The V gene lost 6 bases and the J gene lost 0 bases, with 12 bases spanning the gap. The CDR3 contains 15 residues. The CDR3 protein is CASRALGSSGNTIYF. The CDR3 nucleotides read TGTGCCAGCAGGGCCTTAGGGAGCTCTGGAAACACCATATATTTT.

A single count supports this clone. The chain recombines TRBV18 with TRBJ2-6; 9 positions match TRBD1. Germline CDR1 KGHSH, CDR2 LQKENI. This CDR3 contains 15 residues. V was clipped by 6 bases and J by 0 bases; unmatched bases: 0. CDR3 bases: TGTGCCAGCTCGACAGGGGGCTCTGGGGCCAACGTCCTGACTTTC. It translates to CASSTGGSGANVLTF.

The chain links TRBV9 to TRBJ2-1; the D gene is possibly TRBD2 (5 bases). CDR3 length: 11 amino acids. Germline values: CDR1 SGDLS, CDR2 YYNGEE. The V and J ends lost 4 bases and 11 bases respectively, with 10 bases between them. Here the CDR3 reads CASSLGLQQFF. In nucleotides, the CDR3 is TGTGCCAGCAGCCTAGGACTGCAGCAGTTCTTC. The variable domain in full, with the rest retrieved from reference TRBV9 and TRBJ2-1, is DSGVTQTPKHLITATGQRVTLRCSPRSGDLSVYWYQQSLDQGLQFLIQYYNGEERAKGNILERFSAQQFPDLHSELNLSSLELGDSALYFCASSLGLQQFFGPGTRLTVL.

The chain links TRBV5-1 to TRBJ2-6; a possible D gene is TRBD1 (5 bases). The V gene's germline CDR1 is SGHRS and CDR2 YFSETQ. Trimming took 4 bases from V and 0 from J, leaving 8 bases between them. This CDR3 region has 15 residues. CDR3 nucleotides: TGCGCCAGCAGCCAGGACAACTCTGGGGCCAACGTCCTGACTTTC. Protein product: CASSQDNSGANVLTF.